A single T cell receptor beta chain is shown here with its context. The antigen is undetermined. Every donor, a Caucasian adult, lived in Nashville, Tennessee. The data derive from a study of shared clonotypes between healthy human individuals. Study-level findings and limits: Some naive CD4 clonotypes, around 5%, turned up in common across a few donors.

CDR1 and CDR2 from the germline V gene are SGHNT and YYREEE (reference sequence). The ends lost 4 bases at V and 5 bases at J; junction bases unmatched: 7. The length of the CDR3 is 16 residues. In the source study's methods: Junction-only sequences without quality scores came from ImmunoSEQ, so filtering differed. The protocol was immunoSEQ multiplex PCR, while the TCRdb copy is restricted to in-frame clones and leaves out a portion. The V and J calls and clone size come from that table; D and trimming were worked out from the DNA. The sample gives more than 2 million clones, 85% to 95% of which show up once; 0.13% is in the top ten.

Material: naive CD4+ T cells sorted from blood. Subset described: CD45RA+ positively selected. The gene calls are TRBV5-4 and TRBJ1-6; 9 bases are shared with TRBD1. The sequence was collected from a man younger than 35 in good health. Here the CDR3 DNA reads TGTGCCAGCAGCCTGATCGACAGGGGGGATAATTCACCCCTCCACTTT. This codes for CASSLIDRGDNSPLHF.